These T cell receptor beta chains were read from a single sample in a study of blood T cells in healthy people across ages. One entry per CDR3 protein results from TCRdb running MiXCR on the 5' RACE reads. Of around 650,000 distinct CDR3 sequences in the sample, approximately 29% were seen once. Specimen: blood. All receptors derive from a woman over 75 in good health. Each CDR3 is given with its conserved first and last residue. Each record gives: CDR3 protein, CDR3 DNA, V gene, D gene, clone size, J gene. A D gene is named only where the DNA matches it firmly. Clone size is not always given. Where it is, it says once, few, many or a class for expanded clones.

CASSVAVGQSYNEQFF,TGTGCCAGCAGCGTAGCAGTCGGCCAATCCTACAATGAGCAGTTCTTC,TRBV9,-,many,TRBJ2-1
CASSSTGDNQPQHF,TGTGCCAGCAGTTCGACAGGGGACAATCAGCCCCAGCATTTT,TRBV27,TRBD1,many,TRBJ1-5
CSARRQMKTDTQYF,TGCAGTGCTAGACGACAGATGAAGACAGATACGCAGTATTTT,TRBV20-1,-,many,TRBJ2-3
CASTPGTRTDTQYF,TGTGCCAGCACACCCGGGACTAGGACAGATACGCAGTATTTT,TRBV28,TRBD2,-,TRBJ2-3
CASSPNRGQNEQFF,TGTGCCAGCAGTCCCAACAGGGGGCAGAATGAGCAGTTCTTC,TRBV27,TRBD1,many,TRBJ2-1
CASSIRGGNGGGQPQHF,TGTGCCAGTAGTATAAGAGGTGGGAACGGGGGAGGACAGCCCCAGCATTTT,TRBV19,-,few,TRBJ1-5
CASSPWTGPNEKLFF,TGTGCCAGCAGCCCCTGGACAGGGCCTAATGAAAAACTGTTTTTT,TRBV7-2,TRBD1,few,TRBJ1-4
CASSFPPDRGRQPQHF,TGTGCCAGCAGTTTTCCCCCCGACAGGGGGAGGCAGCCCCAGCATTTT,TRBV28,TRBD1,-,TRBJ1-5
CSAREMAGVYGYTF,TGCAGTGCTAGAGAGATGGCAGGGGTCTATGGCTACACCTTC,TRBV20-1,-,few,TRBJ1-2
CASSAARATETQYF,TGTGCCAGCAGCGCAGCCAGGGCTACAGAGACCCAGTACTTC,TRBV7-9,-,many,TRBJ2-5
CASINLMYNEQFF,TGTGCCAGCATCAACCTGATGTACAATGAGCAGTTCTTC,TRBV7-2,-,-,TRBJ2-1
CASSAPGGDQPQHF,TGTGCCAGCAGCGCCCCAGGGGGGGATCAGCCCCAGCATTTT,TRBV7-2,TRBD1,few,TRBJ1-5
CASSPVRGVGNTIYF,TGTGCCAGCAGCCCAGTACGGGGGGTCGGAAACACCATATATTTT,TRBV7-8,-,-,TRBJ1-3
CASSLMTAAREQYF,TGTGCCAGCAGTTTAATGACAGCAGCGCGCGAGCAGTACTTC,TRBV28,-,many,TRBJ2-7
CASSPPARQGTEAFF,TGTGCCAGCAGCCCGCCAGCGAGACAGGGCACTGAAGCTTTCTTT,TRBV4-2,TRBD1,few,TRBJ1-1
CASSPPVGGAGSDEQYF,TGTGCCAGCTCACCACCTGTAGGGGGGGCCGGCTCGGACGAGCAGTACTTC,TRBV18,-,few,TRBJ2-7
CASSVGRGAGLWNTGELFF,TGTGCCAGCAGCGTAGGAAGGGGAGCGGGACTATGGAACACCGGGGAGCTGTTTTTT,TRBV9,TRBD2,few,TRBJ2-2
CASSPITGSRLRLGTQYF,TGTGCCAGCAGTCCCATCACAGGGAGTCGGTTGAGGTTGGGGACCCAGTACTTC,TRBV7-6,-,many,TRBJ2-5
CASSLASGGSEAFF,TGTGCCAGCAGCTTAGCAAGCGGGGGCTCCGAAGCTTTCTTT,TRBV7-2,-,few,TRBJ1-1
CASSLWANTEAFF,TGTGCCAGCAGTTTATGGGCGAACACTGAAGCTTTCTTT,TRBV12-3/TRBV12-4,-,-,TRBJ1-1
CSVGQGSYYEQYF,TGCAGCGTTGGCCAGGGATCCTACTACGAGCAGTACTTC,TRBV29-1,-,-,TRBJ2-7
CSAREAETYEQYF,TGCAGTGCTAGAGAGGCAGAAACCTACGAGCAGTACTTC,TRBV20-1,-,many,TRBJ2-7
CARRGLAGNRNPSTDTQYF,TGTGCCAGGAGAGGACTAGCGGGGAACCGAAATCCTAGCACAGATACGCAGTATTTT,TRBV2,TRBD2,-,TRBJ2-3
CASTTQSRPKNIQYF,TGTGCCAGCACCACCCAAAGCCGGCCCAAAAACATTCAGTACTTC,TRBV2,-,-,TRBJ2-4
CASSDPFTGTNYGYTF,TGTGCCAGCAGTGACCCATTCACAGGGACTAACTATGGCTACACCTTC,TRBV2,-,-,TRBJ1-2
CASSLGHTDTQYF,TGCGCCAGCAGCTTGGGGCACACAGATACGCAGTATTTT,TRBV5-1,-,many,TRBJ2-3
CASSLGERGAEKLFF,TGCGCCAGCAGCTTGGGGGAGAGGGGCGCTGAAAAACTGTTTTTT,TRBV5-1,-,many,TRBJ1-4
CASSLGGPNYEQYF,TGTGCCAGCAGTTTAGGGGGGCCAAACTACGAGCAGTACTTC,TRBV12-3/TRBV12-4,-,many,TRBJ2-7
CASSLGRGSTQYF,TGTGCCAGCAGCTTAGGACGAGGTAGTACGCAGTATTTT,TRBV7-9,-,-,TRBJ2-3
CSARGPGGTANTGELFF,TGCAGTGCTAGAGGCCCCGGGGGCACCGCGAACACCGGGGAGCTGTTTTTT,TRBV20-1,-,-,TRBJ2-2
CAWSTRQRETQYF,TGTGCCTGGAGTACTAGACAGCGCGAGACCCAGTACTTC,TRBV30,-,many,TRBJ2-5
CASSRGGRSTDTQYF,TGCGCCAGCAGCCGGGGGGGACGGAGCACAGATACGCAGTATTTT,TRBV5-1,TRBD2,many,TRBJ2-3
CASSQGSDRGARGEKLFF,TGTGCCAGCAGCCAAGGCTCGGACAGGGGCGCCCGGGGTGAAAAACTGTTTTTT,TRBV14,TRBD1,-,TRBJ1-4
CASSQPGRHEQYF,TGTGCCAGCAGCCAACCAGGGCGGCACGAGCAGTACTTC,TRBV6-1,-,many,TRBJ2-7
CASSLAGAPYEQYF,TGTGCCAGCAGCCTAGCGGGGGCCCCGTACGAGCAGTACTTC,TRBV12-3/TRBV12-4,TRBD2,-,TRBJ2-7
CASSPGTSGGLYNEQFF,TGTGCCAGCAGTCCCGGGACTAGCGGGGGCCTCTACAATGAGCAGTTCTTC,TRBV28,TRBD2,many,TRBJ2-1
CASSQEWGGPYEQYF,TGTGCCAGCAGCCAAGAGTGGGGGGGGCCCTACGAGCAGTACTTC,TRBV14,-,few,TRBJ2-7
CSVNPGAPYEQYF,TGCAGCGTAAACCCCGGGGCCCCCTACGAGCAGTACTTC,TRBV29-1,-,many,TRBJ2-7
CASSLGDTYNEQFF,TGCGCCAGCAGCTTGGGGGACACCTACAATGAGCAGTTCTTC,TRBV5-1,-,many,TRBJ2-1
CATSSDRGRGNTEAFF,TGTGCCACCAGTAGCGACAGGGGGCGAGGGAACACTGAAGCTTTCTTT,TRBV24-1,TRBD1,many,TRBJ1-1
CSASVFSDTQYF,TGCAGTGCTAGTGTGTTCTCAGATACGCAGTATTTT,TRBV20-1,-,many,TRBJ2-3
CASSLRLGSPSTDTQYF,TGTGCCAGCAGCTTAAGGTTGGGGAGCCCTAGCACAGATACGCAGTATTTT,TRBV7-2,-,-,TRBJ2-3
CASTGLSGGKLFF,TGTGCCAGCACGGGCCTTAGCGGAGGAAAACTGTTTTTT,TRBV6-1,-,-,TRBJ1-4
CASSLGDSFYNEQFF,TGTGCCAGCAGCTTAGGGGACTCTTTTTACAATGAGCAGTTCTTC,TRBV7-9,-,many,TRBJ2-1
CASSLATGYTEAFF,TGTGCCAGCAGCTTAGCGACCGGATACACTGAAGCTTTCTTT,TRBV7-8,-,many,TRBJ1-1
CASSCGGNQETQYF,TGTGCCAGCAGCTGTGGGGGGAATCAAGAGACCCAGTACTTC,TRBV11-3,-,-,TRBJ2-5